Presented here are 10 T cell receptor beta chains from one specimen sequenced in a study of Graves' ophthalmopathy and Graves' hyperthyroidism. Amplification targeted the TCR beta CDR3 regions, with RNA transcripts as the source material. Second-round multiplex PCR came after a first-round RT-PCR that employed HTBI primers. TCRdb re-called the multiplex PCR reads through MiXCR, storing one row per CDR3 protein. The repertoire holds about 390,000 distinct CDR3 sequences, about 17% seen once, with around 2.4% in the top ten. Sequencing input: peripheral blood. The receptors originated from an adult woman with stable Graves' hyperthyroidism.

This clonotype was seen ten or more times. The J gene is TRBJ1-5, the V gene TRBV28; D is ambiguous. Germline V gene data show CDR1 as MDHEN and CDR2 as SYDVKM. Trimming stripped 3 bases from V and 2 bases from J, with 11 bases between. The CDR3 consists of 15 residues. The CDR3 DNA follows: TGTGCCAGCAGTTTGGCAGGCAAGGGCAATCAGCCCCAGCATTTT. Translated: CASSLAGKGNQPQHF. Based on the CDR3 plus reference TRBV28 and TRBJ1-5, the full variable domain is DVKVTQSSRYLVKRTGEKVFLECVQDMDHENMFWYRQDPGLGLRLIYFSYDVKMKEKGDIPEGYSVSREKKERFSLILESASTNQTSMYLCASSLAGKGNQPQHFGDGTRLSIL.

The chain employs TRBV7-8 and TRBJ2-7; 10 bases map to TRBD2. Trimming removed 5 bases from V and 5 bases from J; junction bases left unmatched: 12. CDR1 SGHVS and CDR2 FQNEAQ come from the germline V gene. The CDR3 is 16 amino acids. The CDR3 nucleotides read TGTGCCAGCAGCCTAGACTCGGGGCTAGCGGGAGACGAGCAGTACTTC. Its protein product is CASSLDSGLAGDEQYF.

This clonotype was counted ten times or more. V usage is TRBV3-1 and J usage is TRBJ2-5, with unresolved D. Trimming shortened V by 6 bases and J by 3 bases, and 5 bases separated the two germline ends. CDR1 is LGHDT and CDR2 is YNNKEL in the germline V gene (reference sequence). The length of the CDR3 is 11 residues. The CDR3 region has the DNA TGTGCCAGCAGTCAGGAAGAGACCCAGTACTTC. This codes for CASSQEETQYF.

The table lists this clonotype with many counts. The V gene is TRBV3-1, the J gene TRBJ2-7; 8 bases agree with TRBD1. The CDR3 runs to 14 residues. After removal of 2 bases from V and 2 bases from J, the junction contained 2 bases not matched to a gene. Germline CDR1 LGHDT, CDR2 YNNKEL (reference sequence). The CDR3 DNA sequence: TGTGCCAGCAGCCAATTGGACAGGGCCTACGAGCAGTACTTC. Residues: CASSQLDRAYEQYF.

The sample holds a few counts of this clonotype. The V call is TRBV3-1, the J call TRBJ2-7; the match to TRBD2 covers 9 bases. Germline values: CDR1 LGHDT, CDR2 YNNKEL (reference sequence). With V trimmed by 6 bases and J by 6 bases, 6 bases remained unmatched. CDR3 length equals 13 residues. The CDR3 region is CASSSRTSVEQYF. The DNA for the CDR3 is TGTGCCAGCAGTTCTCGGACTAGCGTCGAGCAGTACTTC.

This clonotype was detected many times. The chain joins TRBV27 to TRBJ2-5; the match to TRBD1 covers 7 bases. The junction had 5 bases not matched to a gene; V was cut back by 5 bases and J by 5 bases. The V gene's germline CDR1 is MNHEY and CDR2 SMNVEV (reference sequence). The CDR3 loop spans 13 amino acids. As DNA, the CDR3 is TGTGCCAGCAGTCGACAGGGTCACGAGACCCAGTACTTC. It yields the protein CASSRQGHETQYF.

This clonotype was picked up many times. V gene TRBV20-1 combines with J gene TRBJ2-7; D gene uncertain. V lost 0 bases and J lost 0, with 6 bases in between. The CDR3 covers 13 residues. Germline values: CDR1 DFQATT, CDR2 SNEGSKA (reference sequence). DNA for the CDR3: TGCAGTGCTAGAGAGCGGACCTCCTACGAGCAGTACTTC. Its translation is CSARERTSYEQYF.

This clonotype was observed many times. This chain joins TRBV10-2 and TRBJ1-1; tentative D call: TRBD1 (5 bases). The CDR3 contains 17 residues. CDR1 and CDR2 (germline): WSHSY, SAAADI. V gave up 6 bases and J gave up 4 bases, with 24 bases separating them. Written as DNA, the CDR3 is TGCGCCAGCAGCCCAGGGTGGGGCGGGGGTTGGGGCACTGAAGCTTTCTTT. Translating it yields CASSPGWGGGWGTEAFF.

Regarding this clonotype: This may stem from a read error, because a much larger clone lies one nucleotide away. The rearrangement links TRBV29-1 to TRBJ1-1; no definite D call. Germline V lookup: CDR1 SQVTM, CDR2 ANQGSEA. This CDR3 spans 13 amino acids. The CDR3 here is CSVEVGLSTEACF. The CDR3 DNA sequence: TGCAGCGTTGAAGTCGGCTTGAGCACTGAAGCTTGCTTT.

The chain uses TRBV7-9 and TRBJ2-2; D is perhaps TRBD2 (5 bases). Per the germline V gene, CDR1 is SEHNR and CDR2 is FQNEAQ (reference sequence). The V gene lost 1 base and the J gene lost 13 bases, with 19 bases spanning the gap. The CDR3 has 15 amino acids. CDR3 sequence reads: CASSLEPIPTEGLFF. The DNA for the CDR3 is TGTGCCAGCAGCTTAGAACCCATTCCTACCGAGGGGCTGTTTTTT. The full variable domain, its missing parts supplied by reference TRBV7-9 and TRBJ2-2, is DTGVSQNPRHKITKRGQNVTFRCDPISEHNRLYWYRQTLGQGPEFLTYFQNEAQLEKSRLLSDRFSAERPKGSFSTLEIQRTEQGDSAMYLCASSLEPIPTEGLFFGEGSRLTVL.